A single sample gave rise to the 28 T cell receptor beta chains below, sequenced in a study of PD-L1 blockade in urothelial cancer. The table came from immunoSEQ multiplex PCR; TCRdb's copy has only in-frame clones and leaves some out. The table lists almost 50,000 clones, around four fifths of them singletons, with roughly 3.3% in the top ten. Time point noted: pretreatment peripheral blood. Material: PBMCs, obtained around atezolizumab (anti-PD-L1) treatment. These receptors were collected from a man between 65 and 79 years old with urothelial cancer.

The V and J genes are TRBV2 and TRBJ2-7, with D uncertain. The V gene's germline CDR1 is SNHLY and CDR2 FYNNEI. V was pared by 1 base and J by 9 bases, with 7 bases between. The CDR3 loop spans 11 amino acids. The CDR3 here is CASSEEGGQYF. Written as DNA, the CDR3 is TGTGCCAGCAGTGAAGAAGGCGGGCAGTACTTC.

The CDR3 region is CAGGGRALETQYF. CDR3 nucleotide sequence: TGTGCCGGTGGGGGGAGGGCCCTGGAGACCCAGTACTTC. V is TRBV28 and J is TRBJ2-5, with 7 bases identical to TRBD2. The CDR3 spans 13 residues. Trimming took 11 bases from V and 5 from J; bases not matched to a gene: 11. Germline lookup yields CDR1 MDHEN and CDR2 SYDVKM.

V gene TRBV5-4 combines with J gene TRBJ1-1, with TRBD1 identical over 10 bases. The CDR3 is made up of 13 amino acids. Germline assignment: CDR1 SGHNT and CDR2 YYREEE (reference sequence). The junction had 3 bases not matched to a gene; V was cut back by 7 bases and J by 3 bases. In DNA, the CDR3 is TGTGCCAGCGGGGACAGGGGAGACACTGAAGCTTTCTTT. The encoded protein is CASGDRGDTEAFF.

The CDR3 sequence is CASSLTARTGGYGYTF. The CDR3 region has the DNA TGTGCCAGCAGTTTAACGGCCCGGACAGGGGGCTATGGCTACACCTTC. The V call is TRBV28, the J call TRBJ1-2; 10 bases are shared with TRBD1. There are 16 residues in the CDR3. J lost 4 bases, V lost 2 bases, and 7 bases had no gene match. CDR1 is MDHEN, CDR2 SYDVKM, per germline.

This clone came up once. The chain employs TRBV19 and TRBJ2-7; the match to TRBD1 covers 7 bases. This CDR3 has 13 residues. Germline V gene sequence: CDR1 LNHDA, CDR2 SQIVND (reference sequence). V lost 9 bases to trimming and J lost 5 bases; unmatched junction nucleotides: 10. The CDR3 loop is CASQVQGLDEQYF. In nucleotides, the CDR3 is TGTGCCAGCCAGGTACAGGGGCTGGACGAGCAGTACTTC.

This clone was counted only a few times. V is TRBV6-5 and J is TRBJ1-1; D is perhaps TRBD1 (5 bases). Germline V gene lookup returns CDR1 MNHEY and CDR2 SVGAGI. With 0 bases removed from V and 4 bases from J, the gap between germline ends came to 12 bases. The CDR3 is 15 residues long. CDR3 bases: TGTGCCAGCAGTTACTCTGGGGGGGGAATCACTGAAGCTTTCTTT. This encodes CASSYSGGGITEAFF.

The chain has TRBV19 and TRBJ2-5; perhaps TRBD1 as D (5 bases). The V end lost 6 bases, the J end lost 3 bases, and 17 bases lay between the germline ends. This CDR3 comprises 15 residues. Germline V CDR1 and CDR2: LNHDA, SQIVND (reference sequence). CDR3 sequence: CASSQKLAGKETQYF. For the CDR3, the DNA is TGTGCCAGTAGCCAGAAATTAGCAGGGAAAGAGACCCAGTACTTC.

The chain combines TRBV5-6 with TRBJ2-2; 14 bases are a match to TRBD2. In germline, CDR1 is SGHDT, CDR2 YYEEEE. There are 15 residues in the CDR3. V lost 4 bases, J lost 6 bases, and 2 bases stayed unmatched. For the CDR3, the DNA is TGTGCCAGCAGCCAGGGACTAGCGGGGGCCGGGGAGCTGTTTTTT. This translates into CASSQGLAGAGELFF.

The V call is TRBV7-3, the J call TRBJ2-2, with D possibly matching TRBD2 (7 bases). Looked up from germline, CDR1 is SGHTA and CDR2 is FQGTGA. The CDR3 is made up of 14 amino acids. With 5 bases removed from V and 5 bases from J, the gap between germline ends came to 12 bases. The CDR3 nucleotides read TGTGCCAGCAGCCCGGAGGGGGGGACCGGGGAGCTGTTTTTT. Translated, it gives CASSPEGGTGELFF. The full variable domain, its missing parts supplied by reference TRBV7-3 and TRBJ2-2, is GAGVSQTPSNKVTEKGKYVELRCDPISGHTALYWYRQSLGQGPEFLIYFQGTGAADDSGLPNDRFFAVRPEGSVSTLKIQRTERGDSAVYLCASSPEGGTGELFFGEGSRLTVL.

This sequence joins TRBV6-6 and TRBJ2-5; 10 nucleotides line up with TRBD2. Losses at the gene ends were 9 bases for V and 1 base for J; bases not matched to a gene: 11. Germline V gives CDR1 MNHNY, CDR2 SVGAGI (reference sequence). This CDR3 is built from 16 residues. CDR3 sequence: CASGTSGEGVQETQYF. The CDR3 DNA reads TGTGCCAGTGGAACTAGCGGGGAGGGGGTCCAAGAGACCCAGTACTTC.

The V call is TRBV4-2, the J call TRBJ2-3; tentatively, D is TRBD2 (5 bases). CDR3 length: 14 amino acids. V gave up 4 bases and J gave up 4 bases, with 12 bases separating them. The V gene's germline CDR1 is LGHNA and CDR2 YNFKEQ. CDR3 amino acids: CASSLPRGSDTQYF. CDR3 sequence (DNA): TGTGCCAGCAGCCTACCCCGGGGTTCAGATACGCAGTATTTT.

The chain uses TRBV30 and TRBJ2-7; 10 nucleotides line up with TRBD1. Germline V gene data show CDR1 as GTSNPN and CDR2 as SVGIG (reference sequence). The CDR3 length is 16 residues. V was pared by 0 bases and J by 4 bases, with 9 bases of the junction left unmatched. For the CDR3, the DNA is TGTGCCTGGAGTGTACCCTCCGGACAGGGGGTGTACGAGCAGTACTTC. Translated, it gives CAWSVPSGQGVYEQYF.

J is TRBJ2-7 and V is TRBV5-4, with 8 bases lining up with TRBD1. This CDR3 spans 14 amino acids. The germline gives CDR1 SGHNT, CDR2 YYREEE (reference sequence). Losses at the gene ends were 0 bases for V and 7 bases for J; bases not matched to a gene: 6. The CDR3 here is CASSLARGQGEQYF. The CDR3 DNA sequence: TGTGCCAGCAGCTTGGCCAGGGGGCAAGGAGAGCAGTACTTC. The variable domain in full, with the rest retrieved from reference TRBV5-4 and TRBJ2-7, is ETGVTQSPTHLIKTRGQQVTLRCSSQSGHNTVSWYQQALGQGPQFIFQYYREEENGRGNFPPRFSGLQFPNYSSELNVNALELDDSALYLCASSLARGQGEQYFGPGTRLTVT.

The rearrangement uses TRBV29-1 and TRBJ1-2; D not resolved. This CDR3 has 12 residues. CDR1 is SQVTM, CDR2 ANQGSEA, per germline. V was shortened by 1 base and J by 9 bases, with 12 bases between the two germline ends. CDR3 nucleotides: TGCAGCGTTGAAGCGTTCAGAGGCAGCTACACCTTC. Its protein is CSVEAFRGSYTF.

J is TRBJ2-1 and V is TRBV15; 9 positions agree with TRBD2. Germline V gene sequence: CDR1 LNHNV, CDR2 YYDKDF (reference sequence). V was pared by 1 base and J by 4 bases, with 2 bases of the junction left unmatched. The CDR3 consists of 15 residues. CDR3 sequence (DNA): TGTGCCACCAGCAGAGTAGCGGGAGCTTACAATGAGCAGTTCTTC. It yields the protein CATSRVAGAYNEQFF.

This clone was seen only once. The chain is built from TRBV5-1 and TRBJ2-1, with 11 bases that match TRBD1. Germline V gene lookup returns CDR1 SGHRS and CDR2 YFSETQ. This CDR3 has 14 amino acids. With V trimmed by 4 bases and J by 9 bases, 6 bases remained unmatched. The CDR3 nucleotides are TGCGCCAGCAGCAAGGACAGGGGGCGGGGTGAGCAGTTCTTC. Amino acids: CASSKDRGRGEQFF.

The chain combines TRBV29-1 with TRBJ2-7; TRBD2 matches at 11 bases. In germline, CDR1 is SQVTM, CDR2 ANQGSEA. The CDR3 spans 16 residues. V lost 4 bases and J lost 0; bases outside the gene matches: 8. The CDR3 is CSVAASGRSLSYEQYF. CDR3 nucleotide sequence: TGCAGCGTTGCAGCTAGCGGGAGGAGTCTCTCCTACGAGCAGTACTTC.

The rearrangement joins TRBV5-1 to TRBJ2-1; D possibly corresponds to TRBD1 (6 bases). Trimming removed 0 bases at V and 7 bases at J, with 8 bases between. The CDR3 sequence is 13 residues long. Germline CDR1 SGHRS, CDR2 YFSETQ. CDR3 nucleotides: TGCGCCAGCAGCTTGGACAGGGCGAATGAGCAGTTCTTC. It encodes CASSLDRANEQFF. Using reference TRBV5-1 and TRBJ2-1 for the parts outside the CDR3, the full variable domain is KAGVTQTPRYLIKTRGQQVTLSCSPISGHRSVSWYQQTPGQGLQFLFEYFSETQRNKGNFPGRFSGRQFSNSRSEMNVSTLELGDSALYLCASSLDRANEQFFGPGTRLTVL.

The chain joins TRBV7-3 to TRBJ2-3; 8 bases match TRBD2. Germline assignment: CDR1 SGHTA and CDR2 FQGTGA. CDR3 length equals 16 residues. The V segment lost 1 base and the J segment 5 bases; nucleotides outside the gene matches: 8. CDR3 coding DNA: TGTGCCAGCAGCTTAAACGGGAGGGGAGTTGTAGATACGCAGTATTTT. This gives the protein CASSLNGRGVVDTQYF.

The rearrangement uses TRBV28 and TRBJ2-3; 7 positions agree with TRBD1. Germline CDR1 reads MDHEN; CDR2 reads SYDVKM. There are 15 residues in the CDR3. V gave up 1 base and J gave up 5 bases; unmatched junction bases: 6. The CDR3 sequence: CASSLFDRAGDTQYF. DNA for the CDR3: TGTGCCAGCAGTTTATTCGACAGGGCGGGAGATACGCAGTATTTT.

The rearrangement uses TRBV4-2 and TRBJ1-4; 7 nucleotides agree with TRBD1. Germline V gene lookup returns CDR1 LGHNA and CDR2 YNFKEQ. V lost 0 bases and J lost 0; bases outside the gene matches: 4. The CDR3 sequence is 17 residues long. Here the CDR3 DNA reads TGTGCCAGCAGCCAAGAGAGACAGGGAGCAACTAATGAAAAACTGTTTTTT. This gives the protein CASSQERQGATNEKLFF.

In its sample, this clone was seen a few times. In DNA, the CDR3 is TGTGCCAGCAGCTTACGGGACAGTAGGAGGGACTATGGCTACACCTTC. It encodes CASSLRDSRRDYGYTF. V usage is TRBV7-9 and J usage is TRBJ1-2, with 7 bases lining up with TRBD1. The CDR3 runs 16 residues. Per germline, CDR1 SEHNR and CDR2 FQNEAQ (reference sequence). The J segment lost 3 bases and the V segment lost 2 bases, leaving 9 bases of the junction unmatched.

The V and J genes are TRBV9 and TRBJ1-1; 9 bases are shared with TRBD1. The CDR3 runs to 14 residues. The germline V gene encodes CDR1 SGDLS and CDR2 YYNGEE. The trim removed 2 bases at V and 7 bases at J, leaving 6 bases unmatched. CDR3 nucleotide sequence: TGTGCCAGCAGCGTCGGGACAGGGACAGGTGAAGCTTTCTTT. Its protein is CASSVGTGTGEAFF. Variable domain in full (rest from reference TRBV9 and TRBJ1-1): DSGVTQTPKHLITATGQRVTLRCSPRSGDLSVYWYQQSLDQGLQFLIQYYNGEERAKGNILERFSAQQFPDLHSELNLSSLELGDSALYFCASSVGTGTGEAFFGQGTRLTVV.

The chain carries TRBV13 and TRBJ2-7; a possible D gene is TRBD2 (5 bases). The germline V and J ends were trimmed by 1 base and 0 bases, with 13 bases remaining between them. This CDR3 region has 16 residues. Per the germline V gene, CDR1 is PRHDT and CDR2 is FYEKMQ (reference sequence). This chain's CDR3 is CASSLAGIRSSYEQYF. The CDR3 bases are TGTGCCAGCAGCTTAGCGGGGATCCGGAGCTCCTACGAGCAGTACTTC.

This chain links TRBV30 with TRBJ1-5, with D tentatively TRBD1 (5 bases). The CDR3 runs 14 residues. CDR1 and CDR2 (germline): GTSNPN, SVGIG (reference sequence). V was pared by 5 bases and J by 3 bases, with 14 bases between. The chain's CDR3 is CAWGGDSPNQPQHF. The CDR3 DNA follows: TGTGCCTGGGGGGGGGACTCCCCCAATCAGCCCCAGCATTTT.

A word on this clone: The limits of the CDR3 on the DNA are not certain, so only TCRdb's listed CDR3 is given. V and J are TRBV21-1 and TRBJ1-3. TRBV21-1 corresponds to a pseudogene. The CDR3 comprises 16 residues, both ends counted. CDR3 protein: CASSERRVGSGNTIYF.

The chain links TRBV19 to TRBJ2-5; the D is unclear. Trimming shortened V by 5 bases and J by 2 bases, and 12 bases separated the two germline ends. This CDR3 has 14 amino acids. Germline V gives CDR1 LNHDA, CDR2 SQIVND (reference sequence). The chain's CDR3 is CASSSRQRQETQYF. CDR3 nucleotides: TGTGCCAGTAGTTCGAGACAAAGACAAGAGACCCAGTACTTC.

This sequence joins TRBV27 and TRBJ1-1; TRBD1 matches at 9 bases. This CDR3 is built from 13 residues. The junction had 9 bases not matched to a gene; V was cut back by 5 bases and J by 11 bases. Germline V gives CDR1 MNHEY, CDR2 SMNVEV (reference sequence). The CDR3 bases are TGTGCCAGCAGTACCCACGGGACAGGGTATGCTTTCTTT. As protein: CASSTHGTGYAFF.